Listed below are T cell receptor beta chains from one sample, sequenced in a study of blood T cells in healthy people across ages. A single record per CDR3 protein comes from TCRdb applying MiXCR to the 5' RACE reads. This table has more than 1,400,000 distinct CDR3 sequences, roughly 40% appearing once. Input material: blood. These TCRs come from a woman between 18 and 29 years old in good health. The CDR3 runs from the conserved cysteine through the conserved F or W. D genes are given only for firm matches. Clone size is shown for a subset of rows, as once, few, many or a class of expanded clone.

v_call,clone_size,j_call,d_call,cdr3_aa,cdr3_nt
TRBV30,-,TRBJ2-7,-,CAWSVGGRVFYEQYF,TGTGCCTGGAGTGTTGGGGGCAGGGTCTTCTACGAGCAGTACTTC
TRBV20-1,few,TRBJ2-3,-,CSAGSGTGRDTQYF,TGCAGTGCTGGTTCCGGGACGGGACGAGATACGCAGTATTTT
TRBV7-9,-,TRBJ2-5,TRBD2,CASSAFLREGQETQYF,TGTGCCAGCAGCGCGTTTTTGCGGGAGGGCCAGGAGACCCAGTACTTC
TRBV7-3,many,TRBJ2-1,-,CASSLSEGREQFF,TGTGCCAGCAGCTTATCCGAGGGTCGGGAGCAGTTCTTC
TRBV7-3,few,TRBJ2-5,-,CASSLGSGGPNQETQYF,TGTGCCAGCAGCTTGGGATCGGGGGGCCCTAACCAAGAGACCCAGTACTTC
TRBV4-2,-,TRBJ1-5,-,CASSQVLPEPQHF,TGTGCCAGCAGCCAAGTTCTTCCTGAGCCCCAGCATTTT
TRBV30,few,TRBJ2-5,-,CAWSGEEWQETQYF,TGTGCCTGGAGTGGGGAGGAGTGGCAAGAGACCCAGTACTTC
TRBV20-1,-,TRBJ2-5,TRBD2,CSAYLAGVRETQYF,TGCAGTGCTTACCTAGCGGGAGTAAGGGAGACCCAGTACTTC
TRBV9,few,TRBJ2-3,-,CASSVAGVVGTDTQYF,TGTGCCAGCAGCGTAGCTGGGGTTGTCGGCACAGATACGCAGTATTTT
TRBV18,-,TRBJ2-1,TRBD1,CASSSGTGSLEEQFF,TGTGCCAGCTCATCCGGGACAGGGAGTTTAGAAGAGCAGTTCTTC
TRBV10-3,-,TRBJ1-1,-,CAISGGREAFF,TGTGCCATCAGTGGCGGCCGTGAAGCTTTCTTT
TRBV20-1,few,TRBJ2-7,-,CSAYNKEAYEQYF,TGCAGTGCTTATAATAAGGAGGCCTACGAGCAGTACTTC
TRBV12-3/TRBV12-4,-,TRBJ1-5,-,CASSSIGLGESYYRPRDQPQHF,TGTGCCAGCAGTTCTATTGGATTGGGGGAGTCTTATTATCGCCCTCGGGATCAGCCCCAGCATTTT
TRBV7-8,-,TRBJ1-6,-,CACGTNNSPLHF,TGTGCATGTGGGACGAATAATTCACCCCTCCACTTT
TRBV7-9,-,TRBJ2-1,-,CASSLSPGVNNEQFF,TGTGCCAGCAGCTTATCCCCAGGGGTGAACAATGAGCAGTTCTTC
TRBV7-2,-,TRBJ2-7,-,CASSVTGGVYEQYF,TGTGCCAGCAGCGTTACAGGGGGGGTCTACGAGCAGTACTTC
TRBV5-1,-,TRBJ2-3,-,CASSSFDRDTDTQYF,TGCGCCAGCAGCTCCTTCGACAGAGACACAGATACGCAGTATTTT